The rows below give T cell receptor beta chains drawn from one sample of a study of shared clonotypes between healthy human individuals. The repertoire was sequenced with immunoSEQ multiplex PCR; TCRdb's copy has only in-frame clones and lacks some. The sample consists of about 1.1 million clones, 75% to 85% of them appearing once. Source material: memory CD4+ T cells from PBMCs. These receptors came from a young man in good health. Some clones in this sample may be carry-over from other donors' samples. Each CDR3 is given with its conserved first and last residue. The D gene is left open where the match is weak. Not all rows give a size; the values are once, few, many and, for expanded clones, a class.

clone_size: -; j_call: TRBJ2-3; d_call: TRBD2; v_call: TRBV5-1; cdr3_nt: TGCGCCAGCAGCTTGGGCCGGACCCTTACCCTAGCGGGGATTGTCACAGATACGCAGTATTTT; cdr3_aa: CASSLGRTLTLAGIVTDTQYF
clone_size: few; j_call: TRBJ2-1; d_call: -; v_call: TRBV11-3; cdr3_nt: TGTGCCAGCAGCCCTCGCGGGACCATTAACAATGAGCAGTTCTTC; cdr3_aa: CASSPRGTINNEQFF
clone_size: -; j_call: TRBJ1-1; d_call: -; v_call: TRBV5-6; cdr3_nt: TGTGCCAGCAGCTTGGTCGGCAGGGCGAGTGAAGCTTTCTTT; cdr3_aa: CASSLVGRASEAFF
clone_size: -; j_call: TRBJ1-4; d_call: TRBD1; v_call: TRBV28; cdr3_nt: TGTGCCAGCAGCCCAAACCGGGACAGAGACGAAAAACTGTTTTTT; cdr3_aa: CASSPNRDRDEKLFF
clone_size: -; j_call: TRBJ2-1; d_call: TRBD2; v_call: TRBV15; cdr3_nt: TGTGCCACCAGCAGAGGGCGGGAGTACAATGAGCAGTTCTTC; cdr3_aa: CATSRGREYNEQFF
clone_size: -; j_call: TRBJ2-5; d_call: -; v_call: TRBV4-1; cdr3_nt: TGCGCCAGCAGCCAAGATTTCGGGGCTTGGGAGACCCAGTACTTC; cdr3_aa: CASSQDFGAWETQYF
clone_size: -; j_call: TRBJ2-3; d_call: -; v_call: TRBV7-9; cdr3_nt: TGTGCCAGCAGCCTGGGTACTTCGGATACGCAGTATTTT; cdr3_aa: CASSLGTSDTQYF
clone_size: -; j_call: TRBJ1-2; d_call: TRBD1; v_call: TRBV7-2; cdr3_nt: TGTGCCAGCACCAGACAGGGGGCGACAACCTATGGCTACACCTTC; cdr3_aa: CASTRQGATTYGYTF
clone_size: -; j_call: TRBJ1-5; d_call: -; v_call: TRBV28; cdr3_nt: TGTGCCAGCAGGTGGACGGCTAGCAATCAGCCCCAGCATTTT; cdr3_aa: CASRWTASNQPQHF
clone_size: -; j_call: TRBJ2-7; d_call: TRBD1; v_call: TRBV6-5; cdr3_nt: TGTGCCAGCAGTTATAGACCGGCAGGGGGTACCTACGAGCAGTACTTC; cdr3_aa: CASSYRPAGGTYEQYF
clone_size: -; j_call: TRBJ2-3; d_call: -; v_call: TRBV25-1; cdr3_nt: TGTGCCAGCAGTGTAGGAGGCACAGATACGCAGTATTTT; cdr3_aa: CASSVGGTDTQYF
clone_size: -; j_call: TRBJ1-4; d_call: -; v_call: TRBV5-1; cdr3_nt: TGCGCCAGCAGCCTCTTAGCAACTAATGAAAAACTGTTTTTT; cdr3_aa: CASSLLATNEKLFF
clone_size: -; j_call: TRBJ1-5; d_call: -; v_call: TRBV10-3; cdr3_nt: TGTGCCATAAGCCGTGGGGGCGTGAATCAGCCCCAGCATTTT; cdr3_aa: CAISRGGVNQPQHF
clone_size: few; j_call: TRBJ2-2; d_call: TRBD2; v_call: TRBV4-2; cdr3_nt: TGTGCCAGCAGCCAACTAGGACTAGCGGGAGAGGTCGGGGAGCTGTTTTTT; cdr3_aa: CASSQLGLAGEVGELFF
clone_size: -; j_call: TRBJ2-5; d_call: TRBD1; v_call: TRBV4-1; cdr3_nt: TGCGCCAGCAGCCAGACAACCTCCGGGACAGGGGGCAGAGAGACCCAGTACTTC; cdr3_aa: CASSQTTSGTGGRETQYF
clone_size: -; j_call: TRBJ2-7; d_call: TRBD2; v_call: TRBV6-5; cdr3_nt: TGTGCCAGCAGTTACGGGATAGCGGGACCGTACGAGCAGTACTTC; cdr3_aa: CASSYGIAGPYEQYF
clone_size: -; j_call: TRBJ2-7; d_call: -; v_call: TRBV7-3; cdr3_nt: TGTGCCAGCAGCTTCGGAATTGCGGGGAGAGGCGAGCAGTACTTC; cdr3_aa: CASSFGIAGRGEQYF
clone_size: -; j_call: TRBJ2-1; d_call: -; v_call: TRBV5-1; cdr3_nt: TGCGCCAGCAGCACAGGACAAACCTCCTACAATGAGCAGTTCTTC; cdr3_aa: CASSTGQTSYNEQFF
clone_size: -; j_call: TRBJ1-4; d_call: TRBD1; v_call: TRBV30; cdr3_nt: TGTGCCTGGAGCAGGGGGCTTTCAACTAATGAAAAACTGTTTTTT; cdr3_aa: CAWSRGLSTNEKLFF
clone_size: -; j_call: TRBJ2-7; d_call: -; v_call: TRBV6-5; cdr3_nt: TGTGCCAGCAGTTACTCAGGGGCGGGTTGGGAGTACGAGCAGTACTTC; cdr3_aa: CASSYSGAGWEYEQYF
clone_size: -; j_call: TRBJ2-1; d_call: TRBD2; v_call: TRBV5-1; cdr3_nt: TGCGCCAGCAGCTTGGAAGCGGGAGCCTACAATGAGCAGTTCTTC; cdr3_aa: CASSLEAGAYNEQFF
clone_size: -; j_call: TRBJ2-3; d_call: -; v_call: TRBV5-1; cdr3_nt: TGCGCCAGCAGCTTGGCCGGTCAGGGGAATTCGGATACGCAGTATTTT; cdr3_aa: CASSLAGQGNSDTQYF
clone_size: -; j_call: TRBJ2-2; d_call: -; v_call: TRBV4-1; cdr3_nt: TGCGCCAGCAGAAGACCTGGGGGCAGCGGGGAGCTGTTTTTT; cdr3_aa: CASRRPGGSGELFF
clone_size: -; j_call: TRBJ1-5; d_call: -; v_call: TRBV2; cdr3_nt: TGTGCCAGCAGTGACCAGGGCCTCGGTGGGCCCCAGCATTTT; cdr3_aa: CASSDQGLGGPQHF
clone_size: once; j_call: TRBJ2-3; d_call: -; v_call: TRBV2; cdr3_nt: TGTGCCAGCAGTGAAAGGTTTCAGGGGAACACAGATACGCAGTATTTT; cdr3_aa: CASSERFQGNTDTQYF
clone_size: -; j_call: TRBJ2-5; d_call: -; v_call: TRBV5-4; cdr3_nt: TGTGCCAGCAGCTCGGGACACAGACAAGAGACCCAGTACTTC; cdr3_aa: CASSSGHRQETQYF
clone_size: -; j_call: TRBJ2-5; d_call: TRBD2; v_call: TRBV28; cdr3_nt: TGTGCCAGCAGTTTTGGCGGGAGACCCCAAGAGACCCAGTACTTC; cdr3_aa: CASSFGGRPQETQYF
clone_size: few; j_call: TRBJ2-4; d_call: -; v_call: TRBV6-6; cdr3_nt: TGTGCCAGCAGTTTGAGGGTGGAAGTAGCCAAAAACATTCAGTACTTC; cdr3_aa: CASSLRVEVAKNIQYF
clone_size: -; j_call: TRBJ2-3; d_call: -; v_call: TRBV30; cdr3_nt: TGTGCCTGGGCCACCGCAGGGGGAGGGACAGATACGCAGTATTTT; cdr3_aa: CAWATAGGGTDTQYF
clone_size: -; j_call: TRBJ1-2; d_call: -; v_call: TRBV19; cdr3_nt: TGTGCCAGTAGGTCCCTCTTGGCTAACTATGGCTACACCTTC; cdr3_aa: CASRSLLANYGYTF
clone_size: -; j_call: TRBJ2-3; d_call: -; v_call: TRBV4-3; cdr3_nt: TGCGCCAGCAGCCAAGTCCTCTCAGATACGCAGTATTTT; cdr3_aa: CASSQVLSDTQYF
clone_size: -; j_call: TRBJ2-2; d_call: TRBD1; v_call: TRBV7-9; cdr3_nt: TGTGCCAGCAGCTTAGGGGGGACAGCTCACACCGGGGAGCTGTTTTTT; cdr3_aa: CASSLGGTAHTGELFF
clone_size: -; j_call: TRBJ2-1; d_call: -; v_call: TRBV6-5; cdr3_nt: TGTGCCAGCACGGGACACAACAACAATGAGCAGTTCTTC; cdr3_aa: CASTGHNNNEQFF
clone_size: once; j_call: TRBJ2-7; d_call: -; v_call: TRBV4-3; cdr3_nt: TGCGCCAGCAGCCAAGATAGTGGGGCTATCGACGAGCAGTACTTC; cdr3_aa: CASSQDSGAIDEQYF
clone_size: -; j_call: TRBJ1-1; d_call: -; v_call: TRBV7-3; cdr3_nt: TGTGCCAGCAGCTTACGGGGGGCCGCTGAAGCTTTCTTT; cdr3_aa: CASSLRGAAEAFF
clone_size: -; j_call: TRBJ2-1; d_call: TRBD2; v_call: TRBV10-3; cdr3_nt: TGTGCCATCAGTGACCCGGGACAGGGTGTCGGACTAGCGGGAAGTAATGAGCAGTTCTTC; cdr3_aa: CAISDPGQGVGLAGSNEQFF
clone_size: -; j_call: TRBJ2-1; d_call: -; v_call: TRBV7-2; cdr3_nt: TGTGCCAGCGCTCAGAGCTCCTACAATGAGCAGTTCTTC; cdr3_aa: CASAQSSYNEQFF
clone_size: once; j_call: TRBJ2-1; d_call: -; v_call: TRBV11-1; cdr3_nt: TGTGCCAGCAGCCCGCCAACCGGGACAAAGATCTACAATGAGCAGTTCTTC; cdr3_aa: CASSPPTGTKIYNEQFF
clone_size: once; j_call: TRBJ2-3; d_call: -; v_call: TRBV4-3; cdr3_nt: TGCGCCAGCAGCCGAGGAAGTACGTATACTAGCACAGATACGCAGTATTTT; cdr3_aa: CASSRGSTYTSTDTQYF
clone_size: -; j_call: TRBJ1-3; d_call: -; v_call: TRBV7-2; cdr3_nt: TGTGCCAGCAGCTTAGTGGGGTTCGGGAACACCATATATTTT; cdr3_aa: CASSLVGFGNTIYF
clone_size: -; j_call: TRBJ1-2; d_call: -; v_call: TRBV7-2; cdr3_nt: TGTGCCAGCAGCTTAGCAGGGCCCATCTATGGCTACACCTTC; cdr3_aa: CASSLAGPIYGYTF
clone_size: -; j_call: TRBJ2-7; d_call: -; v_call: TRBV4-1; cdr3_nt: TGCGCCAGCAGCCAAGTCGGTGTCGCAAGGCCCGTCTACGAGCAGTGCTTC; cdr3_aa: CASSQVGVARPVYEQCF
clone_size: -; j_call: TRBJ2-5; d_call: -; v_call: TRBV28; cdr3_nt: TGTGCCAGCAGTTTACAGGGACAAGAGACCCAGTACTTC; cdr3_aa: CASSLQGQETQYF
clone_size: once; j_call: TRBJ2-5; d_call: -; v_call: TRBV5-1; cdr3_nt: TGCGCCAGCAGCTTGGGCGGGGGCGAGACCCAGTACTTC; cdr3_aa: CASSLGGGETQYF
clone_size: many; j_call: TRBJ2-7; d_call: -; v_call: TRBV5-8; cdr3_nt: TGTGCCAGCCCCAGAAGTGGGAATTTC; cdr3_aa: CASPRSGNF
clone_size: -; j_call: TRBJ1-5; d_call: TRBD1; v_call: TRBV28; cdr3_nt: TGTGCCAGCAGTCTTCCCGGGACAGGGGGTCAGCCCCAGCATTTT; cdr3_aa: CASSLPGTGGQPQHF
clone_size: -; j_call: TRBJ2-7; d_call: -; v_call: TRBV27; cdr3_nt: TGTGCCAGCAGTTCGTGGGGTAGATCCTACGAGCAGTACTTC; cdr3_aa: CASSSWGRSYEQYF
clone_size: -; j_call: TRBJ1-2; d_call: -; v_call: TRBV4-1; cdr3_nt: TGCGCCAGCAGCCAAGTCGGAGGTAGAGCTAACTATGGCTACACCTTC; cdr3_aa: CASSQVGGRANYGYTF
clone_size: -; j_call: TRBJ2-5; d_call: -; v_call: TRBV5-1; cdr3_nt: TGCGCCAGCAGCTCCGGGCCCCAAGAGACCCAGTACTTC; cdr3_aa: CASSSGPQETQYF
clone_size: once; j_call: TRBJ2-7; d_call: TRBD2; v_call: TRBV28; cdr3_nt: TGTGCCAGCAATCGGGGGGGCACGGTTTGGGAGCAGTACTTC; cdr3_aa: CASNRGGTVWEQYF
clone_size: -; j_call: TRBJ2-7; d_call: -; v_call: TRBV30; cdr3_nt: TGTGCCTGGAGTGTAACCCATAGTCGGTCCTACGAGCAGTACTTC; cdr3_aa: CAWSVTHSRSYEQYF
clone_size: -; j_call: TRBJ2-7; d_call: TRBD2; v_call: TRBV11-3; cdr3_nt: TGTGCCAGCAGCCTTAGCGGGGGATCTTGGGAGCAGTACTTC; cdr3_aa: CASSLSGGSWEQYF
clone_size: -; j_call: TRBJ2-2; d_call: -; v_call: TRBV11-3; cdr3_nt: TGTGCCAGCAGCTTATCGGGCAGCACCGGGGAGCTGTTTTTT; cdr3_aa: CASSLSGSTGELFF
clone_size: -; j_call: TRBJ2-6; d_call: -; v_call: TRBV29-1; cdr3_nt: TGCAGCGTTTCGACAGGACTAAGCTCTGGGGCCAACGTCCTGACTTTC; cdr3_aa: CSVSTGLSSGANVLTF
clone_size: -; j_call: TRBJ2-7; d_call: TRBD2; v_call: TRBV11-3; cdr3_nt: TGTGCCAGCAGCCTCGGCGGGGGCTACGAGCAGTACTTC; cdr3_aa: CASSLGGGYEQYF
clone_size: -; j_call: TRBJ2-1; d_call: -; v_call: TRBV7-6; cdr3_nt: TGTGCCAGCAGCTTAGGGGACAACTCCTACAATGAGCAGTTCTTC; cdr3_aa: CASSLGDNSYNEQFF
clone_size: -; j_call: TRBJ1-2; d_call: -; v_call: TRBV7-2; cdr3_nt: TGTGCCAGCAGCCCAGCTGGGTTTGAGCGTTTATATGGCTACACCTTC; cdr3_aa: CASSPAGFERLYGYTF
clone_size: -; j_call: TRBJ2-3; d_call: -; v_call: TRBV7-9; cdr3_nt: TGTGCCAGCAGCTTAGTAGGTACAGATACGCAGTATTTT; cdr3_aa: CASSLVGTDTQYF
clone_size: -; j_call: TRBJ2-2; d_call: -; v_call: TRBV18; cdr3_nt: TGTGCCAGCTCACTTGTAGGGGAGCTGTTTTTT; cdr3_aa: CASSLVGELFF